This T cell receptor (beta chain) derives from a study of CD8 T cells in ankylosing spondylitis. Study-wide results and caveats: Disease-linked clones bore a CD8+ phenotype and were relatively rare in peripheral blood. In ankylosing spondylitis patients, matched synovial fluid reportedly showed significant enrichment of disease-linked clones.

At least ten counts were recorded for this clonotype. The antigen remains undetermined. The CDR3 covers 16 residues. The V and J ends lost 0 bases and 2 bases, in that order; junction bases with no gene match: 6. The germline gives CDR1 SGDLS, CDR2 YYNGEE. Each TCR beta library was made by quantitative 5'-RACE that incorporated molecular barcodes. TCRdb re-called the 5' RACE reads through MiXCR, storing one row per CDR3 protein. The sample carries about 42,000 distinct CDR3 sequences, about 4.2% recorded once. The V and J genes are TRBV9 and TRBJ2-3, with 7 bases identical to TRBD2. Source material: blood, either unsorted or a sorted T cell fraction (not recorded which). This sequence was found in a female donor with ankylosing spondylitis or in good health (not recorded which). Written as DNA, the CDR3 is TGTGCCAGCAGCGTAGCGGAAGCGGGGCTCACAGATACGCAGTATTTT. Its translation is CASSVAEAGLTDTQYF.